One sample yielded the 30 T cell receptor beta chains listed below, sequenced in a study of control samples from healthy donors and cancer patients. Profiled with immunoSEQ multiplex PCR; TCRdb holds only in-frame clones, not every one. The table lists around 100,000 clones, over 75% of them singletons. What was sequenced was blood. The receptors were sampled from a woman aged 45-65 years in good health.

The chain is built from TRBV12-3 or TRBV12-4 and TRBJ2-3; D uncertain. The CDR3 extends over 13 amino acids. V lost 7 bases and J lost 4, with 12 bases in between. The CDR3 region has the DNA TGTGCCAGCACCTGGGCCCGTTCAGATACGCAGTATTTT. Amino acids: CASTWARSDTQYF.

J is TRBJ2-3 and V is TRBV24-1; a possible D gene is TRBD2 (6 bases). In germline, CDR1 is KGHDR, CDR2 SFDVKD. The CDR3 totals 13 residues. V was trimmed by 5 bases and J by 9 bases, leaving 14 bases between them. CDR3 loop: CATSGPGVLTQYF. The CDR3 DNA follows: TGTGCCACCAGTGGCCCGGGAGTTCTAACGCAGTATTTT.

The rearrangement uses TRBV6-5 and TRBJ2-7; 7 nucleotides agree with TRBD1. Germline loops: CDR1 MNHEY, CDR2 SVGAGI. There are 14 residues in the CDR3. V lost 6 bases to trimming and J lost 2 bases; unmatched junction nucleotides: 7. CDR3 nucleotides: TGTGCCAGCAGAAGACAGGGAAGCACCTACGAGCAGTACTTC. Its protein product is CASRRQGSTYEQYF.

The rearrangement uses TRBV30 and TRBJ2-5; weak D call: TRBD1 (6 bases). Deletions cut 7 bases from V and 6 bases from J, with 15 bases between. This CDR3 has 12 amino acids. CDR1 is GTSNPN and CDR2 is SVGIG in the germline V gene (reference sequence). CDR3 coding DNA: TGTGCCTTAGGCAGGGGAGCTAAGACCCAGTACTTC. It yields the protein CALGRGAKTQYF.

The chain has TRBV9 and TRBJ1-2, with D possibly being TRBD1 (6 bases). The V end lost 1 base, the J end lost 0 bases, and 25 bases lay between the germline ends. This CDR3 spans 20 amino acids. Germline assignment: CDR1 SGDLS and CDR2 YYNGEE. The CDR3, as DNA: TGTGCCAGCAGCGTATTGGCGAGTGGCTGGGGGGCTACTTCTAACTATGGCTACACCTTC. Its translation: CASSVLASGWGATSNYGYTF.

In regard to this clone: One end of the junction is discordant with germline, which a read error may explain. The CDR3 reads CASSPSNDQKTQYF. DNA of the CDR3: TGTGCCAGCAGCCCCAGCAACGACCAAAAGACCCAGTACTTC. This chain connects TRBV7-2 to TRBJ2-5; no firm D call. This CDR3 spans 14 amino acids. Germline CDR1 and CDR2: SGHTA and FQGNSA. Complete variable domain (other parts from reference TRBV7-2 and TRBJ2-5): GAGVSQSPSNKVTEKGKDVELRCDPISGHTALYWYRQSLGQGLEFLIYFQGNSAPDKSGLPSDRFSAERTGGSVSTLTIQRTQQEDSAVYLCASSPSNDQKTQYFGPGTRLLVL.

V gene TRBV7-2 combines with J gene TRBJ2-3, with 7 nucleotides matching TRBD2. The germline V gene has CDR1 SGHTA and CDR2 FQGNSA. With V trimmed by 3 bases and J by 4 bases, 1 base remained unmatched. The CDR3 runs to 13 residues. DNA of the CDR3: TGTGCCAGCAGCTTTGGGGGGGCAGATACGCAGTATTTT. Translating it yields CASSFGGADTQYF.

The genes are TRBV6-5 and TRBJ1-5; 8 nucleotides match TRBD1. V lost 6 bases to trimming and J lost 1 base; unmatched junction nucleotides: 2. Germline V gene sequence: CDR1 MNHEY, CDR2 SVGAGI. The CDR3 consists of 14 residues. The CDR3 nucleotides are TGTGCCAGCAGCCGGGACAGGAGCAATCAGCCCCAGCATTTT. Its translation is CASSRDRSNQPQHF.

This clone appeared a single time. The rearrangement links TRBV30 to TRBJ2-2; perhaps D is TRBD1 or TRBD2 (5 bases each). The germline gives CDR1 GTSNPN, CDR2 SVGIG (reference sequence). Trimming left V 5 bases short and J 5 bases short, with 15 bases between. This CDR3 spans 14 amino acids. This CDR3 reads CAWGTGAGTGELFF. The CDR3 nucleotides read TGTGCCTGGGGAACCGGGGCTGGGACCGGGGAGCTGTTTTTT.

The chain carries TRBV3-1 (or the pseudogene TRBV3-2) and TRBJ2-1; D not resolved. V was trimmed by 7 bases and J by 0 bases, leaving 13 bases between them. Germline CDR1 and CDR2: LGHDT and YNNKEL (reference sequence). The CDR3 runs 15 residues. The CDR3 loop reads CASTPIIGSYNEQFF. CDR3 DNA sequence: TGTGCCAGCACCCCGATCATAGGCTCCTACAATGAGCAGTTCTTC.

The CDR3 DNA follows: TGCAGCTCATTACAGGGGAGCAAACTGTTTTTT. It encodes CSSLQGSKLFF. The chain carries TRBV29-1 and TRBJ1-4; 7 bases align to TRBD1. The CDR3 has 11 residues. Germline CDR1 SQVTM, CDR2 ANQGSEA. V gave up 8 bases and J gave up 11 bases; unmatched junction bases: 8.

The rearrangement uses TRBV3-1 (or the pseudogene TRBV3-2) and TRBJ2-7, with TRBD2 matching 9 bases. J lost 3 bases, V lost 2 bases, and 5 bases had no gene match. The CDR3 is made up of 15 amino acids. Germline lookup yields CDR1 LGHDT and CDR2 YNNKEL (reference sequence). The CDR3: CASSQRLAGNYEQYV. In DNA form, the CDR3 reads TGTGCCAGCAGCCAAAGGCTAGCGGGAAACTACGAGCAGTACGTC.

A few counts support this clone. The V call is TRBV15, the J call TRBJ2-5; D not resolved. CDR1 LNHNV and CDR2 YYDKDF come from the germline V gene (reference sequence). This CDR3 is built from 15 residues. V lost 6 bases and J lost 2, with 16 bases in between. CDR3 nucleotides: TGTGCCACCAGTCGCCAAGCGCTCGTGCAAGAGACCCAGTACTTC. Protein product: CATSRQALVQETQYF.

The chain carries TRBV2 and TRBJ2-3; 9 positions match TRBD1. The trim removed 7 bases at V and 6 bases at J, leaving 8 bases unmatched. CDR3 length: 14 amino acids. CDR1 and CDR2 from the germline V gene are SNHLY and FYNNEI. In DNA, the CDR3 is TGTGCCAGCACCTTGACAGGGGGAGGGGATACGCAGTATTTT. Protein: CASTLTGGGDTQYF.

The chain employs TRBV25-1 and TRBJ1-2; 7 bases match TRBD1. Germline V lookup: CDR1 MGHDK, CDR2 SYGVNS. The CDR3 totals 16 residues. After removal of 4 bases from V and 4 bases from J, the junction contained 12 bases not matched to a gene. The CDR3 nucleotides are TGTGCCAGCAGTGGGCCGGGACAGCCCGCGAGCTATGGCTACACCTTC. Protein: CASSGPGQPASYGYTF.

A few counts support this clone. V and J are TRBV30 and TRBJ2-7; the D is unclear. Germline V gene sequence: CDR1 GTSNPN, CDR2 SVGIG (reference sequence). V lost 0 bases, J lost 4 bases, and 4 bases lay in between. The CDR3 loop spans 11 amino acids. CDR3 protein: CAWSVTYEQYF. In DNA, the CDR3 is TGTGCCTGGAGTGTGACTTACGAGCAGTACTTC.

The V and J genes are TRBV6-2 or TRBV6-3 and TRBJ2-3; D is undetermined. The V and J ends lost 2 bases and 6 bases respectively, with 6 bases between them. The CDR3 loop spans 12 amino acids. Germline V lookup: CDR1 MNHEY, CDR2 SVGEGT. This chain's CDR3 is CASSYGRDTQYF. CDR3 nucleotide sequence: TGTGCCAGCAGTTACGGCAGGGATACGCAGTATTTT.

The V call is TRBV9, the J call TRBJ1-1, with TRBD1 matching over 9 bases. The junction had 5 bases not matched to a gene; V was cut back by 3 bases and J by 11 bases. CDR1 and CDR2 (germline): SGDLS, YYNGEE. This CDR3 is 12 amino acids long. CDR3 loop: CASSGGQGLAFF. The CDR3 nucleotides are TGTGCCAGCAGCGGGGGACAGGGATTGGCTTTCTTT.

The chain links TRBV7-3 to TRBJ1-6; D gene uncertain. The CDR3 totals 14 residues. V lost 6 bases and J 7 bases, leaving 13 bases between the germline ends. The germline CDR1 and CDR2 sequences are SGHTA and FQGTGA. This CDR3 is CASRSDRENSPLHF. The CDR3 DNA follows: TGTGCCAGCAGATCCGACCGGGAAAATTCACCCCTCCACTTT.

This chain joins TRBV7-2 and TRBJ2-1; D ambiguous. CDR1 and CDR2 from the germline V gene are SGHTA and FQGNSA. The CDR3 spans 19 residues. V lost 5 bases and J 7 bases, leaving 30 bases between the germline ends. The CDR3 protein is CASSQRPKEFPSVGNEQFF. Here the CDR3 DNA reads TGTGCCAGCAGCCAGAGACCGAAAGAGTTCCCCTCCGTTGGGAATGAGCAGTTCTTC.

The CDR3 nucleotides are TGTGCCAGCAGCCCCGGTAGCAATCAGCCCCAGCATTTT. Its translation: CASSPGSNQPQHF. J is TRBJ1-5 and V is TRBV5-6, with D uncertain. The V gene lost 4 bases and the J gene lost 0 bases, with 5 bases spanning the gap. In germline, CDR1 is SGHDT, CDR2 YYEEEE. The CDR3 is made up of 13 amino acids.

J is TRBJ1-5 and V is TRBV6-5; D not resolved. V was pared by 5 bases and J by 4 bases, with 12 bases between. Germline-derived CDR1 and CDR2 are MNHEY and SVGAGI. CDR3 length equals 14 residues. CDR3 in amino acids: CASSNGPANQPQHF. The CDR3, as DNA: TGTGCCAGCAGTAATGGACCGGCGAATCAGCCCCAGCATTTT.

In its sample, this clone was seen once. The V call is TRBV19, the J call TRBJ1-6; no definite D call. The germline V and J ends were trimmed by 8 bases and 10 bases, with 12 bases remaining between them. The CDR3 loop spans 12 amino acids. Per the germline V gene, CDR1 is LNHDA and CDR2 is SQIVND (reference sequence). CDR3 sequence: CASRAGSSPLHF. In DNA, the CDR3 is TGTGCCAGTCGGGCGGGGTCCTCACCCCTCCACTTT.

CDR3 amino acids: CASSLGGVSGANVLTF. The CDR3 coding sequence is TGTGCCAGCAGCTTAGGGGGCGTCTCTGGGGCCAACGTCCTGACTTTC. This rearrangement joins TRBV7-2 to TRBJ2-6, with D possibly matching TRBD1 (5 bases). Germline CDR1 is SGHTA and CDR2 is FQGNSA. This CDR3 is built from 16 residues. V was clipped by 1 base and J by 0 bases, with 7 bases between them. Looking up the rest from reference TRBV7-2 and TRBJ2-6 gives the full variable domain: GAGVSQSPSNKVTEKGKDVELRCDPISGHTALYWYRQSLGQGLEFLIYFQGNSAPDKSGLPSDRFSAERTGGSVSTLTIQRTQQEDSAVYLCASSLGGVSGANVLTFGAGSRLTVL.

There are a few counts of this clone. The CDR3 nucleotides are TGTGCCAGCAGCTTGGGTGGGGGGAGTCAGCCCCAGCATTTT. It translates to CASSLGGGSQPQHF. The V call is TRBV7-9, the J call TRBJ1-5; possibly TRBD1 for D (5 bases). CDR1 and CDR2 (germline): SEHNR, FQNEAQ (reference sequence). V was pared by 3 bases and J by 6 bases, with 12 bases between. The CDR3 has 14 residues.

The genes are TRBV3-1 (or the pseudogene TRBV3-2) and TRBJ2-3; D gene uncertain. The CDR3 runs to 13 residues. V dropped 3 bases and J dropped 4 bases, with 8 bases sitting between them. From germline, CDR1 is LGHDT and CDR2 YNNKEL (reference sequence). CDR3 in amino acids: CASSHIRADTQYF. The CDR3 DNA sequence: TGTGCCAGCAGCCACATACGGGCAGATACGCAGTATTTT.

The chain has TRBV7-2 and TRBJ1-6, with 10 bases matching TRBD1. CDR1 SGHTA and CDR2 FQGNSA come from the germline V gene. Losses at the gene ends were 0 bases for V and 9 bases for J; bases not matched to a gene: 2. The CDR3 is made up of 15 amino acids. In DNA form, the CDR3 reads TGTGCCAGCAGCTTAGCCGGGACAGGGGTTTCACCCCTCCACTTT. Its translation is CASSLAGTGVSPLHF.

The gene calls are TRBV29-1 and TRBJ2-1; 7 nucleotides align to TRBD1. The J segment lost 10 bases and the V segment lost 3 bases, leaving 12 bases of the junction unmatched. The length of the CDR3 is 14 residues. Germline CDR1 and CDR2: SQVTM and ANQGSEA. The CDR3 loop reads CSVERLGQAREQFF. The CDR3, as DNA: TGCAGCGTTGAGCGACTCGGACAGGCCAGAGAGCAGTTCTTC.

The chain combines TRBV11-2 with TRBJ2-7, with a possible D match to TRBD1 (7 bases). Trimming pared 0 bases from V and 13 bases from J, leaving 16 bases between. The CDR3 is 13 residues long. Per germline, CDR1 SGHAT and CDR2 FQNNGV. The CDR3 DNA is TGTGCCAGCAGCTTAGACCCTACAGGGGACTCATACTTC. Residues: CASSLDPTGDSYF.

This chain links TRBV19 with TRBJ1-3; 11 positions match TRBD1. This CDR3 has 14 residues. The V and J ends lost 7 bases and 7 bases, in that order; junction bases with no gene match: 6. CDR1 and CDR2 (germline): LNHDA, SQIVND (reference sequence). This CDR3 reads CASNNRDRGNTIYF. The CDR3 DNA reads TGTGCCAGTAACAACCGGGACAGGGGGAACACCATATATTTT.